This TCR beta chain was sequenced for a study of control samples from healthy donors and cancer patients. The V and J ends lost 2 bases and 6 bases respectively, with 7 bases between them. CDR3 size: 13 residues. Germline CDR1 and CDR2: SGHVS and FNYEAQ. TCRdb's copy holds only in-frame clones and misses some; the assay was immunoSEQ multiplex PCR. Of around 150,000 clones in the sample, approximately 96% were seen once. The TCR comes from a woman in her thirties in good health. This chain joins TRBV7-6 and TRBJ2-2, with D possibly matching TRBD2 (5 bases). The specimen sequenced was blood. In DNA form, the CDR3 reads TGTGCCAGCAGCTTAACGGAGGCCGGGGAGCTGTTTTTT. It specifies CASSLTEAGELFF.